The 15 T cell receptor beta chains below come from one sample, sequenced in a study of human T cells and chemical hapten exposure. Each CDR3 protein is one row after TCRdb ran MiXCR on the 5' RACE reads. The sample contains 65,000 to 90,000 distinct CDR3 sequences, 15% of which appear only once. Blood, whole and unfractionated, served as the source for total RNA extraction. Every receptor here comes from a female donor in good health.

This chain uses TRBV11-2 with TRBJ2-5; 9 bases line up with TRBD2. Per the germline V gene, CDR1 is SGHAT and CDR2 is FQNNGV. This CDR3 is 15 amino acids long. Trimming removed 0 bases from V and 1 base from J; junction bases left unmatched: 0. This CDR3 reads CASSLERGGQETQYF. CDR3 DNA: TGTGCCAGCAGCTTAGAGCGGGGGGGCCAAGAGACCCAGTACTTC.

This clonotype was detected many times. This CDR3 reads CASSYPGQHNEKLFF. The CDR3 DNA reads as TGTGCCAGCAGTTACCCGGGACAGCATAATGAAAAACTGTTTTTT. V usage is TRBV28 and J usage is TRBJ1-4, with TRBD1 matching over 7 bases. Trimming at V came to 4 bases and at J to 4 bases, leaving 6 bases not matched to a gene. The CDR3 spans 15 residues. Germline assignment: CDR1 MDHEN and CDR2 SYDVKM.

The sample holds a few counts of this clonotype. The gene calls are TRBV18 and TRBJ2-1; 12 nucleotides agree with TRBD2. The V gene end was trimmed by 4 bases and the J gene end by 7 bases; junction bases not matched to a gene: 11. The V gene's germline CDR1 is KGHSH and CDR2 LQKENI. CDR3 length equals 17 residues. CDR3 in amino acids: CASSLSPTSGSLNEQFF. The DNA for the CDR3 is TGTGCCAGCTCACTCTCCCCGACTAGCGGGAGTTTAAATGAGCAGTTCTTC.

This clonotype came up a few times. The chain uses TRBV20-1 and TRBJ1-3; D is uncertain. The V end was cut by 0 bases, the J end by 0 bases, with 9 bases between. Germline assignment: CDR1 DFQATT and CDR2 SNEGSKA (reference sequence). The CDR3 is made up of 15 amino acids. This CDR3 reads CSAREGSNSGNTIYF. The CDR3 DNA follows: TGCAGTGCTAGAGAGGGGAGCAACTCTGGAAACACCATATATTTT.

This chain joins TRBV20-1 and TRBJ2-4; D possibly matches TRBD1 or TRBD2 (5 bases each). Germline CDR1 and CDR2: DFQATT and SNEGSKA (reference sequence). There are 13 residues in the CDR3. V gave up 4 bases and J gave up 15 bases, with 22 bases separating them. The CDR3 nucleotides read TGCAGTGCTATAAAGGAACAGAAGGGACGTCCGTACTTC. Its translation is CSAIKEQKGRPYF.

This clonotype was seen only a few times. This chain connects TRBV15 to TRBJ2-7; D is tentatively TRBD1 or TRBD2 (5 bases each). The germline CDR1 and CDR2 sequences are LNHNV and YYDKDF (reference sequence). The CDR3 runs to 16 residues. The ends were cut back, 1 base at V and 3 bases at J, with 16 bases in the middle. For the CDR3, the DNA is TGTGCCACCAGCAGAGCCGGGGCTGGGCCCCGCTACGAGCAGTACTTC. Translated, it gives CATSRAGAGPRYEQYF.

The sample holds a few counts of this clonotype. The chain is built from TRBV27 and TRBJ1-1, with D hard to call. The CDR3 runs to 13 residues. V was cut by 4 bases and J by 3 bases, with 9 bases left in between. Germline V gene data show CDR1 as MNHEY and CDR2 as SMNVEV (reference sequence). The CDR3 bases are TGTGCCAGCAGTTCCTCATCAGACACTGAAGCTTTCTTT. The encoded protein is CASSSSSDTEAFF.

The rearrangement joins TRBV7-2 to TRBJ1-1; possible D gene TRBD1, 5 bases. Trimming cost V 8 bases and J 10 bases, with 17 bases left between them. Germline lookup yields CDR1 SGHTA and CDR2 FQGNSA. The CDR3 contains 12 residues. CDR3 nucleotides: TGTGCCAGCTCTTGGGGGGGAGGCGGAGCTTTCTTT. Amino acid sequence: CASSWGGGGAFF.

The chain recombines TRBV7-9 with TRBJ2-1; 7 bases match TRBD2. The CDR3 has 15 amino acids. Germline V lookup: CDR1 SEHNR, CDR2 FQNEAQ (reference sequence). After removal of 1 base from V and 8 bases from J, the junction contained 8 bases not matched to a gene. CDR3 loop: CASSLGGGSIDEQFF. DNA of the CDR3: TGTGCCAGCAGCTTAGGGGGCGGGAGCATTGATGAGCAGTTCTTC.

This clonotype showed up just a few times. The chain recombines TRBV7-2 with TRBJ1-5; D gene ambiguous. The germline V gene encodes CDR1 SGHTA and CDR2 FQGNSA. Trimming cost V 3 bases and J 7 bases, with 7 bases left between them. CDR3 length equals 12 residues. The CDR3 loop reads CASSFAGQPQHF. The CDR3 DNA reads TGTGCCAGCAGCTTCGCAGGCCAGCCCCAGCATTTT.

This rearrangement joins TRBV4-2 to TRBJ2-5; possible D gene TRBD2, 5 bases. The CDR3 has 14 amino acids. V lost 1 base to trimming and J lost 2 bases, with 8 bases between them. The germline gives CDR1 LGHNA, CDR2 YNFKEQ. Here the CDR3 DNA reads TGTGCCAGCAGCCAAGGACCGGGGCAAGAGACCCAGTACTTC. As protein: CASSQGPGQETQYF.

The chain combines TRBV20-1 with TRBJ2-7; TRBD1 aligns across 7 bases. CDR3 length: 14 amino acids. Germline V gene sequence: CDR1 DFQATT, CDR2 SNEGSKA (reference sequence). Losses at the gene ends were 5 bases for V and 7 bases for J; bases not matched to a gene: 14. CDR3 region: CSAPGAGGFQEQYF. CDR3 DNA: TGCAGTGCTCCTGGGGCAGGGGGATTTCAAGAGCAGTACTTC.

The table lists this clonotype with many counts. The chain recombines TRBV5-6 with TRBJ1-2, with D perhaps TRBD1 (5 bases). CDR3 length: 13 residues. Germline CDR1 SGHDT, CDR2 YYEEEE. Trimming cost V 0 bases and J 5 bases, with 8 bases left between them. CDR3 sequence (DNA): TGTGCCAGCAGCTTGGGACAGACATATGGCTACACCTTC. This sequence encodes CASSLGQTYGYTF.

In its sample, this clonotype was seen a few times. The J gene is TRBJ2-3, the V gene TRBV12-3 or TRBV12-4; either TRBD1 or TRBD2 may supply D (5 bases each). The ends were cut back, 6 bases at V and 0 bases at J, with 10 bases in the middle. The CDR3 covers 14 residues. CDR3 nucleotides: TGTGCCAGCAGCAACAGGAGGAGCACAGATACGCAGTATTTT. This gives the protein CASSNRRSTDTQYF.

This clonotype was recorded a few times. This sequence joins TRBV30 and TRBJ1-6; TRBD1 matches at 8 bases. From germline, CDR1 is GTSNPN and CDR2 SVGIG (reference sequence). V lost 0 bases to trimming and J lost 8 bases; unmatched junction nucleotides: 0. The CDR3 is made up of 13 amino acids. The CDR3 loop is CAWSVQGDSPLHF. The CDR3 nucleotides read TGTGCCTGGAGTGTACAGGGGGATTCACCCCTCCACTTT.